This T cell receptor (beta chain) was identified in a study of beta chain features in type 1 diabetes. The V end lost 6 bases, the J end lost 1 base, and 9 bases lay between the germline ends. This CDR3 has 13 amino acids. CDR1 is KGHSH, CDR2 LQKENI, per germline. Expressed TCRB transcripts were sequenced after all isolated RNA was converted to cDNA. Here immunoSEQ multiplex PCR was the method, and the copy in TCRdb shows in-frame clones only, minus some. The sample carries about 160,000 clones, about 9.8% recorded once. Whole-study findings and limits: Sampled from patients, naive, central memory and Treg TCRB repertoires appeared more similar than those sampled from healthy donors. Type 1 diabetes patients had VDJ junctions that carried fewer insertions and more deletions.

This clone was picked up many times. Its cognate antigen is unknown. Staining for CD45RO/CCR7/CD25/CD127/CD95/CD27 allowed sorting of CD4+ naive, central memory, regulatory and stem cell-like memory cells. Post-sort purity exceeded 95% for all sorted populations. The genes are TRBV18 and TRBJ1-1; possible D gene TRBD1, 6 bases. This clonotype originated in a woman aged 18-29 years in good health. The sample comprised central memory CD4+ T cells from blood. CDR3 loop: CASSEDRNTEAFF. The CDR3 DNA reads TGTGCCAGCTCTGAGGACAGGAACACTGAAGCTTTCTTT.